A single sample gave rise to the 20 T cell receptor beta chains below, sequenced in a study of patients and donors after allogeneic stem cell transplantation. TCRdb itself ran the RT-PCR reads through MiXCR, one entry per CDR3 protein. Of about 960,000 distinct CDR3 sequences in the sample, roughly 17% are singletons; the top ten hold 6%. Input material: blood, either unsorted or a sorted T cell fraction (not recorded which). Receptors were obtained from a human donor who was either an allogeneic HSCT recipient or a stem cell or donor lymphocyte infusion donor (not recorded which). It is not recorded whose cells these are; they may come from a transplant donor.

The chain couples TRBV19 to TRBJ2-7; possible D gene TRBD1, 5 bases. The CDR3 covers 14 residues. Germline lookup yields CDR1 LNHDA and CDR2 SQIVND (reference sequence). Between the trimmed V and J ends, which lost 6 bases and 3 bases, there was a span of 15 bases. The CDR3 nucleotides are TGTGCCAGTAGCGACAGAGAAGGGGACTACGAGCAGTACTTC. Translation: CASSDREGDYEQYF.

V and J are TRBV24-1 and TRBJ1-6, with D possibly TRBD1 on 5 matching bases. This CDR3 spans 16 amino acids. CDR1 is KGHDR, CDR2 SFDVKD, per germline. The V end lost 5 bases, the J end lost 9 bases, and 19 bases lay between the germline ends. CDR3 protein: CATSVSGPVGGSPLHF. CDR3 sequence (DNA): TGTGCCACCAGTGTCTCGGGCCCCGTCGGGGGTTCACCCCTCCACTTT.

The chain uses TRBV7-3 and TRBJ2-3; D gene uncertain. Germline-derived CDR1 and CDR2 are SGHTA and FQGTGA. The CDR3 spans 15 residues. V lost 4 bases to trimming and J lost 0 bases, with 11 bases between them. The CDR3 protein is CASSSALTSTDTQYF. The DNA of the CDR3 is TGTGCCAGCAGCTCCGCACTTACTAGCACAGATACGCAGTATTTT.

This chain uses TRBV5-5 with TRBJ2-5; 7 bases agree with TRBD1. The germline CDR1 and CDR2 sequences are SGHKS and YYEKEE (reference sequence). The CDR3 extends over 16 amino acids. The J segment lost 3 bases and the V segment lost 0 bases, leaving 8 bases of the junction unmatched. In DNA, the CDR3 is TGTGCCAGCAGCTTGGTTAGAGGGGGCCGAAAAGAGACCCAGTACTTC. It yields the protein CASSLVRGGRKETQYF.

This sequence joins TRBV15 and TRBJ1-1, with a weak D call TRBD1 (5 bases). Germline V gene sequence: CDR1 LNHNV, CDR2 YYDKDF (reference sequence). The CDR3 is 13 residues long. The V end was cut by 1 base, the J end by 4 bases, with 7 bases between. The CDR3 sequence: CATSRAQGTEAFF. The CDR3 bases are TGTGCCACCAGCAGAGCTCAGGGCACTGAAGCTTTCTTT.

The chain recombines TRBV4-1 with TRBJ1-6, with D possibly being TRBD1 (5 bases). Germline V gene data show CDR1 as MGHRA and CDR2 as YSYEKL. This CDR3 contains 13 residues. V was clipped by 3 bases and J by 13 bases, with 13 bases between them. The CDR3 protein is CASSQNGAQPLHF. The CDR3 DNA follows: TGCGCCAGCAGCCAGAACGGGGCTCAGCCCCTCCACTTT.

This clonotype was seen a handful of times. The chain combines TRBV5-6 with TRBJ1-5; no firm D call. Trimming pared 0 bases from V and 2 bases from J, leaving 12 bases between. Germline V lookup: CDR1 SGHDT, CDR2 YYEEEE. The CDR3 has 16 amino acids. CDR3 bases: TGTGCCAGCAGCTTGGGGATCGGGGTAGGCAATCAGCCCCAGCATTTT. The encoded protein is CASSLGIGVGNQPQHF.

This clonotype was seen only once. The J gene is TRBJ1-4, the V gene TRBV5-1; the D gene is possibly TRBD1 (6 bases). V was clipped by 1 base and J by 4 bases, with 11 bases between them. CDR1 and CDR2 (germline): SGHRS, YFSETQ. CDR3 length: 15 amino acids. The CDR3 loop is CASSLRGLVNEKLFF. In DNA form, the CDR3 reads TGCGCCAGCAGCTTGCGGGGGCTGGTTAATGAAAAACTGTTTTTT.

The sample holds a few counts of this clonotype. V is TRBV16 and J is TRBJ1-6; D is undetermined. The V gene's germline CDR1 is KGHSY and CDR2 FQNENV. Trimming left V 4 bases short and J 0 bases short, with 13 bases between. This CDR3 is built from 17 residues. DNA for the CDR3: TGTGCCAGCAGCCTCGGAGTTATAAGCTCCTATAATTCACCCCTCCACTTT. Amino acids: CASSLGVISSYNSPLHF. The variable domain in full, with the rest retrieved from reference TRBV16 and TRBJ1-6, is GEEVAQTPKHLVRGEGQKAKLYCAPIKGHSYVFWYQQVLKNEFKFLISFQNENVFDETGMPKERFSAKCLPNSPCSLEIQATKLEDSAVYFCASSLGVISSYNSPLHFGNGTRLTVT.

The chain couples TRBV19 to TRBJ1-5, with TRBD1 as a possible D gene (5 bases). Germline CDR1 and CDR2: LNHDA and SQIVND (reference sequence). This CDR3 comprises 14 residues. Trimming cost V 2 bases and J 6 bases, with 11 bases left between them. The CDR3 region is CASSIQGTLQPQHF. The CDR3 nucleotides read TGTGCCAGTAGTATACAGGGAACGCTTCAGCCCCAGCATTTT.

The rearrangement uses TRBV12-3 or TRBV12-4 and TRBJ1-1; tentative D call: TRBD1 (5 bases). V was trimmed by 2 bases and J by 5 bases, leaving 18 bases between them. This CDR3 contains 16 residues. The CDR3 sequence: CASSLWRGPVVTEAFF. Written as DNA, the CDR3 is TGTGCCAGCAGTTTATGGCGGGGCCCCGTCGTGACTGAAGCTTTCTTT.

CDR3 sequence: CASGLVGEETQYF. The CDR3 bases are TGTGCTAGTGGTTTAGTGGGGGAAGAGACCCAGTACTTC. This chain links TRBV12-5 with TRBJ2-5, with D perhaps TRBD1 or TRBD2 (5 bases each). The CDR3 extends over 13 amino acids. Germline V gene lookup returns CDR1 LGHNT and CDR2 FRNRAP. The ends were cut back, 3 bases at V and 3 bases at J, with 8 bases in the middle. Supplemented by reference TRBV12-5 and TRBJ2-5, the full variable domain reads DARVTQTPRHKVTEMGQEVTMRCQPILGHNTVFWYRQTMMQGLELLAYFRNRAPLDDSGMPKDRFSAEMPDATLATLKIQPSEPRDSAVYFCASGLVGEETQYFGPGTRLLVL.

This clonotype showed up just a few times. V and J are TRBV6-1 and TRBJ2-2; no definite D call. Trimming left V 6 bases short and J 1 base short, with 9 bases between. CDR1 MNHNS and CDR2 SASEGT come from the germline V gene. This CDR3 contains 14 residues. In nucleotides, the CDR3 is TGTGCCAGCAGGAAGGACGGGAACACCGGGGAGCTGTTTTTT. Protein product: CASRKDGNTGELFF.

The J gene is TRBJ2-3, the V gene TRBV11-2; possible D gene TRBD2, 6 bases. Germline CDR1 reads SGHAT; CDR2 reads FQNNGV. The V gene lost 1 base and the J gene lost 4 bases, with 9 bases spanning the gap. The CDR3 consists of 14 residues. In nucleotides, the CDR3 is TGTGCCAGCAGCTTAGTTCAGCGGGCAGATACGCAGTATTTT. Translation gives CASSLVQRADTQYF.

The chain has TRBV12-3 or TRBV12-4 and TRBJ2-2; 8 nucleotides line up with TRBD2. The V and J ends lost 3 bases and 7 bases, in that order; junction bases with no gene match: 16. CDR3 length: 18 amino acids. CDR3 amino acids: CASSFIVTSRGGHGELFF. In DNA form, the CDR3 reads TGTGCCAGCAGTTTCATCGTTACTAGCCGGGGGGGCCACGGGGAGCTGTTTTTT.

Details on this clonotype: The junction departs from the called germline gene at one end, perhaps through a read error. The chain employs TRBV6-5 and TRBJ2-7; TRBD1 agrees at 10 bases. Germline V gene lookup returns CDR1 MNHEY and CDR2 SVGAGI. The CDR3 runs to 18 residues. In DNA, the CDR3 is TGTGCCAGCAGTCACTCTTCAGGGGGACAGGGGCCATCCTACGAGCAGTACTTC. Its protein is CASSHSSGGQGPSYEQYF.

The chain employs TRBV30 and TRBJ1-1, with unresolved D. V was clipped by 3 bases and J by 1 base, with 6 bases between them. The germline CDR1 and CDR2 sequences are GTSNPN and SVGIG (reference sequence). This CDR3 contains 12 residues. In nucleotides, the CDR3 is TGTGCCTGGAGCACAGCGAACACTGAAGCTTTCTTT. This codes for CAWSTANTEAFF.

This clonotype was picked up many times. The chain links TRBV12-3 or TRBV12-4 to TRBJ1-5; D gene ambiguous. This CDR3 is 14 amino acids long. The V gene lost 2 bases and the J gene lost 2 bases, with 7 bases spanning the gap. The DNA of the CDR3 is TGTGCCAGCAGTTTAAGGCAGGGCAATCAGCCCCAGCATTTT. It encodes CASSLRQGNQPQHF.

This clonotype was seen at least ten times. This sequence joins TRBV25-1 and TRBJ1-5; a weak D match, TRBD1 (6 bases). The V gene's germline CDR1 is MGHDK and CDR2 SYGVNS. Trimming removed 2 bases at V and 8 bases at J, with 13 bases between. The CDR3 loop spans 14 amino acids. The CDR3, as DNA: TGTGCCAGCAGTGAAGGGGGCAGGGTGAAGCCCCAGCATTTT. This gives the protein CASSEGGRVKPQHF. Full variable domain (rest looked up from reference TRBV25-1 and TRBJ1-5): EADIYQTPRYLVIGTGKKITLECSQTMGHDKMYWYQQDPGMELHLIHYSYGVNSTEKGDLSSESTVSRIRTEHFPLTLESARPSHTSQYLCASSEGGRVKPQHFGDGTRLSIL.

The CDR3 sequence: CASSTRKGRADTQYF. The CDR3 region has the DNA TGTGCCAGCAGCACCCGAAAAGGGAGGGCTGATACGCAGTATTTT. The chain uses TRBV7-3 and TRBJ2-3; 7 nucleotides match TRBD2. V lost 5 bases to trimming and J lost 6 bases; unmatched junction nucleotides: 11. Germline-derived CDR1 and CDR2 are SGHTA and FQGTGA. The CDR3 is 15 amino acids.